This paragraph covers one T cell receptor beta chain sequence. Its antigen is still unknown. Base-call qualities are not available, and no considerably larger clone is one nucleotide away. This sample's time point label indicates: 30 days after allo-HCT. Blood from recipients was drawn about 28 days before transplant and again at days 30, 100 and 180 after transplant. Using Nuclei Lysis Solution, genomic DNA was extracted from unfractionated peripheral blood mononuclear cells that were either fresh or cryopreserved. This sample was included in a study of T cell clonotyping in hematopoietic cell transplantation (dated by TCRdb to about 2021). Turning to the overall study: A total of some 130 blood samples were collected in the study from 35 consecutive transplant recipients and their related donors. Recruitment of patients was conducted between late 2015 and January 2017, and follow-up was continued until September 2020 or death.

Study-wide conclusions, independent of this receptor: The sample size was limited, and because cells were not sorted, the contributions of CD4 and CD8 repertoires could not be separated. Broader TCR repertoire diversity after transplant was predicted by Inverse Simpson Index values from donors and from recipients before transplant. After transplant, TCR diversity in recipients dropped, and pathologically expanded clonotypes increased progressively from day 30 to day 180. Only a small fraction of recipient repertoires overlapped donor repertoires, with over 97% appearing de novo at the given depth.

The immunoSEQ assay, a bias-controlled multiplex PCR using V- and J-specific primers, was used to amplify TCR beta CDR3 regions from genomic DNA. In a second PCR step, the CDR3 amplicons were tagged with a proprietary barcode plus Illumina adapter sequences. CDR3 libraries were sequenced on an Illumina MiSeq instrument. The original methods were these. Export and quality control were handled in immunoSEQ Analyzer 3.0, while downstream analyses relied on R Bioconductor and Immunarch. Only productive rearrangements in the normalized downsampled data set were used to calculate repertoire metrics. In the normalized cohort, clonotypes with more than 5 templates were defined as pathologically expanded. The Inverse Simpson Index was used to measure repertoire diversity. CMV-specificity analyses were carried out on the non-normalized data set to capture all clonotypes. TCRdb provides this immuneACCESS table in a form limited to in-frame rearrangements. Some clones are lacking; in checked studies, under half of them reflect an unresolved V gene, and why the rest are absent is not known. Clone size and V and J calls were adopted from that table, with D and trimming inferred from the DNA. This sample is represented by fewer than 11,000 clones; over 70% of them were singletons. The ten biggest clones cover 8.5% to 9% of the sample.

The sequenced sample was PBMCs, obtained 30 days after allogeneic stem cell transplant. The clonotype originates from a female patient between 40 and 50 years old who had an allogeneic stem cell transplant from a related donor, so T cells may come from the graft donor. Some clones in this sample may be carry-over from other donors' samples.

The CDR3 has the sequence CASSPRTSGSGEQFF. The DNA sequence is given as TGTGCCAGCAGCCCCAGGACTAGCGGGAGTGGTGAGCAGTTCTTC. The chain couples TRBV7-7 to TRBJ2-1; TRBD2 matches 13 bases in the middle. Taken from cysteine to phenylalanine, the CDR3 has 15 residues. The read is trimmed to its CDR3 DNA, 45 bases read in frame from base 1. CDR1 SSHAT and CDR2 FNYEAQ were looked up in the germline V gene (reference sequence). V ends up 5 bases short and J 9 bases short, with an unmatched junction base count of 7.